Listed here are 20 T cell receptor beta chains from one sample, sequenced in a study of beta chain features in type 1 diabetes. Notes on the study in general: Type 1 diabetes patients showed a moderate but significant shortening of TCRB CDR3s in all four CD4+ subsets.

Since all of the isolated RNA was reverse transcribed, expressed TCRB transcripts were what got sequenced. The protocol was immunoSEQ multiplex PCR, while the TCRdb copy is restricted to in-frame clones and leaves out a portion. The profile shows more than 300,000 clones, roughly a tenth of them singletons. Their target antigens are unknown. Sequencing was carried out using central memory CD4+ T cells from blood. The receptors stem from a man between 25 and 39 years old with type 1 diabetes.

The chain combines TRBV4-2 with TRBJ2-5; 10 positions match TRBD2. J gave up 2 bases and V 1 base, and 10 bases lay outside the gene matches. The CDR3 runs to 18 residues. The germline V gene encodes CDR1 LGHNA and CDR2 YNFKEQ. The CDR3 loop is CASSQGTSGAHSQETQYF. DNA of the CDR3: TGTGCCAGCAGCCAAGGAACTAGCGGGGCCCACAGTCAAGAGACCCAGTACTTC.

This clone was detected only a few times. The J gene is TRBJ2-7, the V gene TRBV7-6, with a weak D call TRBD1 (6 bases). The CDR3 has 14 amino acids. Germline assignment: CDR1 SGHVS and CDR2 FNYEAQ. Trimming took 4 bases from V and 2 from J, leaving 12 bases between them. This chain's CDR3 is CASSSGQSTYEQYF. In DNA form, the CDR3 reads TGTGCCAGCAGCTCTGGACAGAGCACCTACGAGCAGTACTTC.

This clone has ten or more counts. This chain uses TRBV11-2 with TRBJ2-7; no firm D call. Trimming cost V 2 bases and J 1 base, with 9 bases left between them. Looked up from germline, CDR1 is SGHAT and CDR2 is FQNNGV. The CDR3 runs to 14 residues. The CDR3 is CASSLIPESYEQYF. For the CDR3, the DNA is TGTGCCAGCAGCTTAATTCCGGAATCCTACGAGCAGTACTTC.

This clone occurred many times. This chain links TRBV10-3 with TRBJ1-6; no definite D call. This CDR3 contains 13 residues. Trimming stripped 3 bases from V and 14 bases from J, with 14 bases between. Germline V CDR1 and CDR2: ENHRY, SYGVKD. CDR3 sequence: CAISEPGELTLHF. The CDR3 nucleotides are TGTGCCATCAGTGAACCCGGGGAATTGACCCTCCACTTT.

A few counts support this clone. V and J are TRBV9 and TRBJ1-1; 7 bases are a match to TRBD1. This CDR3 comprises 13 residues. Trimming took 7 bases from V and 1 from J; bases not matched to a gene: 4. The germline gives CDR1 SGDLS, CDR2 YYNGEE. CDR3 in amino acids: CASQGQPNTEAFF. The CDR3 DNA sequence: TGTGCCAGCCAGGGACAGCCGAACACTGAAGCTTTCTTT.

A few counts support this clone. The genes are TRBV6-1 and TRBJ2-1; D is tentatively TRBD1 or TRBD2 (5 bases each). Per the germline V gene, CDR1 is MNHNS and CDR2 is SASEGT. Deletions cut 2 bases from V and 2 bases from J, with 10 bases between. The CDR3 is made up of 15 amino acids. As DNA, the CDR3 is TGTGCCAGCAGTGAACCCGGGACGGCCTACAATGAGCAGTTCTTC. The encoded protein is CASSEPGTAYNEQFF.

Ten or more counts support this clone. The chain employs TRBV28 and TRBJ1-2; the D gene is possibly TRBD1 (6 bases). The CDR3 extends over 14 amino acids. In germline, CDR1 is MDHEN, CDR2 SYDVKM. Trimming cost V 3 bases and J 8 bases, with 16 bases left between them. The CDR3 loop is CASSFPDRYGGYTF. The CDR3 DNA reads TGTGCCAGCAGTTTCCCAGACAGGTACGGCGGCTACACCTTC.

Concerning this clone: Given a far larger clone just one base away, this is likely a sequencing read error. In the same sample, other DNA sequences code for this CDR3. This chain uses TRBV5-6 with TRBJ1-1; 10 positions match TRBD1. There are 13 residues in the CDR3. Unmatched junction bases numbered 3, after V lost 5 bases and J lost 5 bases. Germline V gene data show CDR1 as SGHDT and CDR2 as YYEEEE. The CDR3 loop reads CASSWDRGTEAFF. CDR3 nucleotide sequence: TGTGCCAGCAGTTGGGACAGGGGAACTGAAGCTTTCTTT.

This chain joins TRBV6-5 and TRBJ2-5; 7 bases line up with TRBD2. Germline CDR1 and CDR2: MNHEY and SVGAGI. The V and J ends lost 6 bases and 9 bases, in that order; junction bases with no gene match: 13. CDR3 length: 14 amino acids. For the CDR3, the DNA is TGTGCCAGCAGCTCCGGACTAGATGGGGGGGCCCAGTACTTC. It yields the protein CASSSGLDGGAQYF.

The chain links TRBV29-1 to TRBJ2-3, with 9 bases identical to TRBD1. This CDR3 region has 15 residues. Germline CDR1 reads SQVTM; CDR2 reads ANQGSEA. After removal of 6 bases from V and 0 bases from J, the junction contained 7 bases not matched to a gene. CDR3 amino acids: CSVLQGATSTDTQYF. In DNA form, the CDR3 reads TGCAGCGTCCTACAGGGGGCAACGAGCACAGATACGCAGTATTTT.

The V call is TRBV6-1, the J call TRBJ2-5; TRBD2 agrees at 9 bases. V lost 6 bases to trimming and J lost 6 bases; unmatched junction nucleotides: 8. The germline CDR1 and CDR2 sequences are MNHNS and SASEGT. This CDR3 spans 14 amino acids. CDR3 sequence (DNA): TGTGCCAGCAGGACCGGGACTAGCAGGCAGACCCAGTACTTC. Its protein is CASRTGTSRQTQYF.

The V gene is TRBV30, the J gene TRBJ1-2; the match to TRBD1 covers 10 bases. CDR1 GTSNPN and CDR2 SVGIG come from the germline V gene (reference sequence). Losses at the gene ends were 7 bases for V and 6 bases for J; bases not matched to a gene: 8. The CDR3 has 13 residues. The CDR3 spells CASDRGPWDGYTF. The CDR3, as DNA: TGTGCCTCCGACAGGGGGCCTTGGGATGGCTACACCTTC.

The chain links TRBV6-5 to TRBJ2-2, with D possibly TRBD1 on 5 matching bases. The CDR3 totals 15 residues. V was trimmed by 8 bases and J by 1 base, leaving 14 bases between them. Looked up from germline, CDR1 is MNHEY and CDR2 is SVGAGI. Written as DNA, the CDR3 is TGTGCCAGCGGTGGGGCCAGAAAGAACACCGGGGAGCTGTTTTTT. Protein: CASGGARKNTGELFF.

This clone has only a few counts. J is TRBJ2-3 and V is TRBV7-2, with D possibly called TRBD1 or TRBD2 (5 bases each). This CDR3 region has 12 residues. From germline, CDR1 is SGHTA and CDR2 FQGNSA. V dropped 5 bases and J dropped 4 bases, with 7 bases sitting between them. CDR3 coding DNA: TGTGCCAGCAGCCTGGGGGCAGATACGCAGTATTTT. This sequence encodes CASSLGADTQYF.

The chain uses TRBV25-1 and TRBJ1-5; D gene uncertain. Germline V gene data show CDR1 as MGHDK and CDR2 as SYGVNS. V shed 3 bases and J shed 5 bases, with 8 bases lying between them. This CDR3 is 13 amino acids long. DNA of the CDR3: TGTGCCAGCAGTGAGACGGGTGATCAGCCCCAGCATTTT. Translation gives CASSETGDQPQHF.

J is TRBJ1-1 and V is TRBV2; D possibly corresponds to TRBD1 (6 bases). Between the trimmed V and J ends, which lost 5 bases and 3 bases, there was a span of 10 bases. The CDR3 consists of 13 residues. Germline V lookup: CDR1 SNHLY, CDR2 FYNNEI. The CDR3 loop reads CASSRQADTEAFF. CDR3 nucleotide sequence: TGTGCCAGCAGTCGACAGGCTGACACTGAAGCTTTCTTT.

This chain joins TRBV2 and TRBJ2-3; TRBD2 matches 8 bases. The ends lost 7 bases at V and 4 bases at J; junction bases unmatched: 4. This CDR3 has 13 amino acids. Germline V lookup: CDR1 SNHLY, CDR2 FYNNEI. The CDR3 coding sequence is TGTGCCAGCAAGCGGGGGATCGCAGATACGCAGTATTTT. This codes for CASKRGIADTQYF. Full variable domain (rest looked up from reference TRBV2 and TRBJ2-3): EPEVTQTPSHQVTQMGQEVILRCVPISNHLYFYWYRQILGQKVEFLVSFYNNEISEKSEIFDDQFSVERPDGSNFTLKIRSTKLEDSAMYFCASKRGIADTQYFGPGTRLTVL.

The gene calls are TRBV7-2 and TRBJ2-4; perhaps TRBD1 as D (6 bases). Germline CDR1 SGHTA, CDR2 FQGNSA. V lost 5 bases to trimming and J lost 1 base, with 9 bases between them. This CDR3 spans 14 amino acids. The CDR3 sequence is CASSPDRAKNIQYF. The CDR3 region has the DNA TGTGCCAGCAGCCCCGACAGGGCCAAAAACATTCAGTACTTC.

This clone occurred a few times. The J gene is TRBJ1-1, the V gene TRBV7-2, with a weak D call TRBD1 (6 bases). CDR3 length: 13 amino acids. V was cut by 8 bases and J by 2 bases, with 12 bases left in between. CDR1 is SGHTA and CDR2 is FQGNSA in the germline V gene. This CDR3 reads CASDRTANTEAFF. The CDR3 bases are TGTGCCAGCGACAGGACAGCCAACACTGAAGCTTTCTTT.

The chain is built from TRBV11-2 and TRBJ1-2; D is ambiguous. The CDR3 has 12 amino acids. V was cut by 5 bases and J by 4 bases, with 8 bases left in between. From germline, CDR1 is SGHAT and CDR2 FQNNGV. CDR3 nucleotide sequence: TGTGCCAGCAGCCAAGAGGGCTATGGCTACACCTTC. Protein: CASSQEGYGYTF.